This TCR delta chain originates from a study of gamma-delta T cells after stem cell transplantation. The V gene's germline CDR1 is GEAIGNYY and CDR2 EKD. This CDR3 has 16 amino acids. The V and J ends lost 2 bases and 2 bases, in that order; junction bases with no gene match: 6. TCRdb re-called the RT-PCR reads through CATT. The sample contains some 3,000 delta-chain clones, over 2% of which appear only once. This clone counts as large (0.1 to 1%). Other nucleotide sequences in the sample specify the same CDR3. This receptor was taken from a human donor. It is not recorded whose cells these are; they may come from a transplant donor. The sequenced material came from gamma-delta T cells. This sequence joins TRDV2 and TRDJ1; TRDD3 agrees at 11 bases. DNA for the CDR3: TGTGCCTGTGACAGTGTGGGGGATACGAGGACCGATAAACTCATCTTT. Protein product: CACDSVGDTRTDKLIF.